Following are 23 T cell receptor beta chains from one sample sequenced in a study of blood T cell repertoires in COVID-19. Profiling relied on immunoSEQ multiplex PCR, and the TCRdb table lists in-frame clones only, not all of them. The table records some 180,000 clones, 84% of them present only once. The sample comprised PBMCs or T cells enriched from blood (not recorded which). Receptors were obtained from a woman younger than 45 who had been exposed to COVID-19.

The chain employs TRBV18 and TRBJ2-7; D is uncertain. The germline V gene encodes CDR1 KGHSH and CDR2 LQKENI. V lost 2 bases and J lost 3, with 8 bases in between. The CDR3 loop spans 13 amino acids. CDR3 nucleotide sequence: TGTGCCAGCTCACCAGAGCCGCGCTACGAGCAGTACTTC. This gives the protein CASSPEPRYEQYF.

The chain has TRBV2 and TRBJ2-2; the D gene is possibly TRBD1 (6 bases). V shed 7 bases and J shed 0 bases, with 9 bases lying between them. This CDR3 region has 14 residues. Per germline, CDR1 SNHLY and CDR2 FYNNEI. CDR3 region: CASKRTANTGELFF. The CDR3 nucleotides are TGTGCCAGCAAAAGGACAGCGAACACCGGGGAGCTGTTTTTT.

J is TRBJ2-1 and V is TRBV4-3; D is ambiguous. V was cut by 1 base and J by 3 bases, with 13 bases left in between. Germline loops: CDR1 LGHNA, CDR2 YSLEER. The CDR3 is made up of 16 amino acids. CDR3 in DNA: TGCGCCAGCAGCCAAGGTGATAACGGAGTCTACAATGAGCAGTTCTTC. Translation gives CASSQGDNGVYNEQFF.

CDR3 region: CASSLESNGYTF. In nucleotides, the CDR3 is TGTGCCAGCAGCTTAGAGTCAAATGGCTACACCTTC. This rearrangement joins TRBV11-2 to TRBJ1-2, with D uncertain. Trimming took 0 bases from V and 6 from J, leaving 5 bases between them. Germline values: CDR1 SGHAT, CDR2 FQNNGV. This CDR3 spans 12 amino acids.

The chain links TRBV11-2 to TRBJ1-1; TRBD1 matches 9 bases. Germline V lookup: CDR1 SGHAT, CDR2 FQNNGV. With 4 bases clipped from V and 5 bases from J, the junction kept 5 bases outside the gene matches. This CDR3 has 14 amino acids. The CDR3 loop is CASSSGTGRTEAFF. CDR3 DNA sequence: TGTGCCAGCAGCTCCGGGACAGGGAGGACTGAAGCTTTCTTT.

The chain employs TRBV29-1 and TRBJ2-6, with D possibly matching TRBD1 (5 bases). CDR3 length: 15 amino acids. The germline gives CDR1 SQVTM, CDR2 ANQGSEA. Trimming took 3 bases from V and 0 from J, leaving 9 bases between them. The CDR3 loop is CSVEGRGSGANVLTF. CDR3 DNA sequence: TGCAGCGTTGAGGGTAGGGGCTCTGGGGCCAACGTCCTGACTTTC.

The gene calls are TRBV6-5 and TRBJ1-2; 9 nucleotides agree with TRBD1. CDR1 is MNHEY and CDR2 is SVGAGI in the germline V gene. Trimming cost V 5 bases and J 2 bases; bases outside gene matches: 6. The CDR3 contains 15 residues. The CDR3 nucleotides read TGTGCCAGCAGTACCCCGGGACAGGGAAACTATGGCTACACCTTC. Translation: CASSTPGQGNYGYTF.

The chain joins TRBV15 to TRBJ1-4, with a weak D call TRBD1 (6 bases). Per the germline V gene, CDR1 is LNHNV and CDR2 is YYDKDF (reference sequence). Trimming removed 2 bases at V and 4 bases at J, with 14 bases between. The CDR3 spans 16 residues. CDR3 residues: CATSRPPGGLNEKLFF. In DNA, the CDR3 is TGTGCCACCAGCAGACCTCCCGGGGGGCTTAATGAAAAACTGTTTTTT.

In this sample, this clone turned up many times. V gene TRBV30 combines with J gene TRBJ1-5, with D uncertain. From germline, CDR1 is GTSNPN and CDR2 SVGIG (reference sequence). CDR3 length equals 13 residues. V lost 0 bases to trimming and J lost 3 bases, with 6 bases between them. The CDR3 sequence is CAWSVRDNQPQHF. CDR3 coding DNA: TGTGCCTGGAGTGTACGAGACAATCAGCCCCAGCATTTT.

The chain carries TRBV9 and TRBJ1-6; perhaps TRBD1 as D (5 bases). The germline V and J ends were trimmed by 4 bases and 0 bases, with 11 bases remaining between them. CDR1 SGDLS and CDR2 YYNGEE come from the germline V gene. The CDR3 covers 16 residues. CDR3 sequence reads: CASSPTESSYNSPLHF. For the CDR3, the DNA is TGTGCCAGCAGCCCGACAGAAAGCTCCTATAATTCACCCCTCCACTTT.

This chain uses TRBV18 with TRBJ2-7, with 7 bases that match TRBD1. The germline V gene encodes CDR1 KGHSH and CDR2 LQKENI. V dropped 3 bases and J dropped 5; count of bases not matched to a gene: 4. The CDR3 has 13 amino acids. The CDR3 DNA reads as TGTGCCAGCTCACCGACAGGGACCAACGAGCAGTACTTC. It translates to CASSPTGTNEQYF. Full variable domain (missing parts from reference TRBV18 and TRBJ2-7): NAGVMQNPRHLVRRRGQEARLRCSPMKGHSHVYWYRQLPEEGLKFMVYLQKENIIDESGMPKERFSAEFPKEGPSILRIQQVVRGDSAAYFCASSPTGTNEQYFGPGTRLTVT.

V and J are TRBV5-6 and TRBJ1-2; the D is unclear. Trimming stripped 4 bases from V and 5 bases from J, with 18 bases between. The CDR3 covers 15 residues. Germline values: CDR1 SGHDT, CDR2 YYEEEE. This CDR3 is CASSPPSGLGYGYTF. In DNA form, the CDR3 reads TGTGCCAGCAGCCCACCTAGCGGGCTAGGGTATGGCTACACCTTC.

This chain links TRBV9 with TRBJ2-7; 7 bases align to TRBD2. There are 14 residues in the CDR3. V shed 4 bases, J shed 3 bases, and the junction held 7 bases outside the gene matches. The V gene's germline CDR1 is SGDLS and CDR2 YYNGEE. CDR3 in amino acids: CASSPRERGYEQYF. The DNA for the CDR3 is TGTGCCAGCAGCCCCCGAGAGCGGGGCTACGAGCAGTACTTC.

With regard to this clone: Sequence at one end of the junction differs from germline and may be a read error. The V call is TRBV29-1, the J call TRBJ1-1; D is perhaps TRBD1 (5 bases). Germline loops: CDR1 SQVTM, CDR2 ANQGSEA. The CDR3 is 12 amino acids. The CDR3 sequence: CSVVKDRQGNVF. In DNA, the CDR3 is TGCAGCGTTGTGAAGGACCGTCAGGGTAATGTCTTT.

The chain employs TRBV2 and TRBJ1-2, with a tentative D call TRBD1 (6 bases). Germline values: CDR1 SNHLY, CDR2 FYNNEI. V was trimmed by 0 bases and J by 3 bases, leaving 23 bases between them. This CDR3 region has 19 residues. CDR3 sequence: CASSEAGVRGRRYDYGYTF. In DNA form, the CDR3 reads TGTGCCAGCAGTGAAGCGGGCGTCAGGGGAAGGCGGTACGACTATGGCTACACCTTC.

The V and J genes are TRBV12-3 or TRBV12-4 and TRBJ2-7, with D perhaps matching TRBD2 (5 bases). This CDR3 has 13 residues. The V gene lost 6 bases and the J gene lost 5 bases, with 14 bases spanning the gap. CDR3 amino acids: CASSPSRVNEQYF. The CDR3 coding sequence is TGTGCCAGCAGCCCCTCGAGGGTCAACGAGCAGTACTTC.

CDR3 region: CASSPTGNTIYF. The CDR3 nucleotides read TGTGCCAGCTCACCGACAGGGAACACCATATATTTT. The rearrangement joins TRBV18 to TRBJ1-3, with 7 bases identical to TRBD1. CDR3 length: 12 amino acids. Germline loops: CDR1 KGHSH, CDR2 LQKENI. The V segment lost 3 bases and the J segment 7 bases; nucleotides outside the gene matches: 0.

CDR3 residues: CASSPSGGSSYEQYF. Written as DNA, the CDR3 is TGTGCCAGCAGCCCGTCTGGGGGGAGCTCCTACGAGCAGTACTTC. The V and J genes are TRBV7-8 and TRBJ2-7; maybe TRBD2 (6 bases). Germline CDR1 SGHVS, CDR2 FQNEAQ. CDR3 length: 15 residues. V gave up 5 bases and J gave up 0 bases, with 14 bases separating them.

The J gene is TRBJ2-5, the V gene TRBV3-1 (or the pseudogene TRBV3-2), with TRBD2 as a possible D gene (6 bases). Between the trimmed V and J ends, which lost 0 bases and 5 bases, there was a span of 13 bases. There are 15 residues in the CDR3. Germline V gives CDR1 LGHDT, CDR2 YNNKEL (reference sequence). The CDR3 DNA follows: TGTGCCAGCAGCCAAGAGGCGGGGTCGGGGGAGACCCAGTACTTC. Its translation: CASSQEAGSGETQYF.

The chain uses TRBV12-3 or TRBV12-4 and TRBJ1-2, with D tentatively TRBD1 (6 bases). The germline V and J ends were trimmed by 6 bases and 5 bases, with 13 bases remaining between them. The CDR3 is made up of 13 amino acids. The CDR3 region is CASSLDRVYGYTF. CDR3 coding DNA: TGTGCCAGCAGCTTGGACAGAGTGTATGGCTACACCTTC.

The sample holds a few counts of this clone. The genes are TRBV5-8 and TRBJ1-3, with a weak D call TRBD1 (6 bases). Trimming took 2 bases from V and 4 from J, leaving 16 bases between them. The CDR3 covers 16 residues. Germline V gives CDR1 SGHTS, CDR2 YDEGEE. The DNA for the CDR3 is TGTGCCAGCAGCTTAGCAGGGGTCTCATCCGGAAACACCATATATTTT. This codes for CASSLAGVSSGNTIYF. Variable domain in full (rest from reference TRBV5-8 and TRBJ1-3): EAGVTQSPTHLIKTRGQQATLRCSPISGHTSVYWYQQALGLGLQFLLWYDEGEERNRGNFPPRFSGRQFPNYSSELNVNALELEDSALYLCASSLAGVSSGNTIYFGEGSWLTVV.

A note on this clone: At one of its ends the junction is not consistent with the germline gene, which may arise from a read error. J is TRBJ1-6 and V is TRBV5-4; 7 bases are shared with TRBD1. This CDR3 region has 14 residues. Germline V lookup: CDR1 SGHNT, CDR2 YYREEE (reference sequence). CDR3 sequence (DNA): TGTGCCAGCAGCTTGGAACAGGGGAATTCCCCCCTCCACTTT. Protein product: CASSLEQGNSPLHF.

Details on this clone: Other DNA sequences in the same sample also yield this CDR3. The chain combines TRBV7-2 with TRBJ1-5, with TRBD1 matching over 9 bases. V gave up 4 bases and J gave up 6 bases; unmatched junction bases: 4. Germline loops: CDR1 SGHTA, CDR2 FQGNSA. The length of the CDR3 is 14 residues. In DNA form, the CDR3 reads TGTGCCAGCAGCTCGGGACAGGGCGGTCAGCCCCAGCATTTT. This gives the protein CASSSGQGGQPQHF.